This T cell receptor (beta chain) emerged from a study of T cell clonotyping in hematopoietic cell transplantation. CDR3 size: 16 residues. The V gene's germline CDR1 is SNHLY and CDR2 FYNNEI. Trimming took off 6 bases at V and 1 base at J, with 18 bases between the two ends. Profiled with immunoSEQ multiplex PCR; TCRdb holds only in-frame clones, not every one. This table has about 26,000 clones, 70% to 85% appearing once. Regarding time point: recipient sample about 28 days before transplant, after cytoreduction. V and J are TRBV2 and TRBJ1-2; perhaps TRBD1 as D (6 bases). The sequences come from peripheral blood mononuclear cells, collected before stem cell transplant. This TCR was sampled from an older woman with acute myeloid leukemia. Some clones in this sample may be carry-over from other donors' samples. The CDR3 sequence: CASRPSAGVGNYGYTF. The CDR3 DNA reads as TGTGCCAGCAGACCATCGGCAGGGGTGGGTAACTATGGCTACACCTTC.